Shown below are 17 T cell receptor beta chains from a single sample sequenced in a study of blood T cell repertoires in COVID-19. Assay: immunoSEQ multiplex PCR; the TCRdb copy retains only in-frame clones and omits some. The profile shows approximately 110,000 clones, roughly 75% of them singletons. Sequencing was done on a sample of peripheral blood. The receptors derive from a human donor in a cohort sampled during active or convalescent COVID-19.

The chain links TRBV13 to TRBJ1-2; D is unclear. Trimming took off 0 bases at V and 3 bases at J, with 5 bases between the two ends. The CDR3 extends over 13 amino acids. Germline V gives CDR1 PRHDT, CDR2 FYEKMQ (reference sequence). CDR3: CASSLGDYYGYTF. CDR3 nucleotide sequence: TGTGCCAGCAGCTTAGGGGACTACTATGGCTACACCTTC.

The V gene is TRBV4-2, the J gene TRBJ2-1; 7 bases map to TRBD2. The CDR3 totals 17 residues. After removal of 3 bases from V and 7 bases from J, the junction contained 15 bases not matched to a gene. The V gene's germline CDR1 is LGHNA and CDR2 YNFKEQ. As DNA, the CDR3 is TGTGCCAGCAGCCATCGACTGAGTACGGGAGGAAAGAATGAGCAGTTCTTC. Translated: CASSHRLSTGGKNEQFF.

This sequence joins TRBV20-1 and TRBJ2-3; D gene ambiguous. Germline assignment: CDR1 DFQATT and CDR2 SNEGSKA (reference sequence). The CDR3 contains 10 residues. V was clipped by 7 bases and J by 1 base, with 3 bases between them. CDR3: CSGGTDTQYF. CDR3 nucleotides: TGCAGTGGCGGCACAGATACGCAGTATTTT.

The chain recombines TRBV29-1 with TRBJ1-2, with D tentatively TRBD1 (6 bases). The CDR3 covers 14 residues. Germline V lookup: CDR1 SQVTM, CDR2 ANQGSEA. V shed 6 bases and J shed 4 bases, with 18 bases lying between them. The CDR3 reads CSVATGSAGYGYTF. The DNA for the CDR3 is TGCAGCGTCGCTACAGGGAGTGCTGGCTATGGCTACACCTTC.

This clone was counted a single time. The CDR3 loop is CASSLGSGRYTGELFF. Here the CDR3 DNA reads TGTGCCAGCAGCTTAGGGAGCGGGAGGTACACCGGGGAGCTGTTTTTT. This chain connects TRBV7-6 to TRBJ2-2, with 9 bases matching TRBD2. There are 16 residues in the CDR3. Germline CDR1 is SGHVS and CDR2 is FNYEAQ. The V segment lost 1 base and the J segment 3 bases; nucleotides outside the gene matches: 3. Based on the CDR3 plus reference TRBV7-6 and TRBJ2-2, the full variable domain is GAGVSQSPRYKVTKRGQDVALRCDPISGHVSLYWYRQALGQGPEFLTYFNYEAQQDKSGLPNDRFSAERPEGSISTLTIQRTEQRDSAMYRCASSLGSGRYTGELFFGEGSRLTVL.

The chain employs TRBV5-1 and TRBJ1-1; D is perhaps TRBD1 (5 bases). Trimming stripped 4 bases from V and 7 bases from J, with 20 bases between. The CDR3 spans 15 residues. The V gene's germline CDR1 is SGHRS and CDR2 YFSETQ. The CDR3 region is CASSLHGTPVREAFF. The DNA of the CDR3 is TGCGCCAGCAGCCTCCATGGGACTCCAGTCCGTGAAGCTTTCTTT.

CDR3 protein: CAWSVGGVGYTF. DNA of the CDR3: TGTGCCTGGAGTGTAGGGGGCGTTGGCTACACCTTC. The chain carries TRBV30 and TRBJ1-2, with 7 bases aligning to TRBD1. Germline CDR1 and CDR2: GTSNPN and SVGIG (reference sequence). Trimming cost V 0 bases and J 7 bases; bases outside gene matches: 2. The CDR3 has 12 amino acids.

The chain uses TRBV5-1 and TRBJ2-1; tentatively, D is TRBD1 (6 bases). CDR1 SGHRS and CDR2 YFSETQ come from the germline V gene. CDR3 size: 14 residues. Trimming removed 6 bases at V and 4 bases at J, with 14 bases between. CDR3 nucleotide sequence: TGCGCCAGCACCCATCAGGGGAGTTACAATGAGCAGTTCTTC. This sequence encodes CASTHQGSYNEQFF.

In its sample, this clone was seen a few times. The V and J genes are TRBV25-1 and TRBJ1-2; D is perhaps TRBD1 (6 bases). Germline V gene data show CDR1 as MGHDK and CDR2 as SYGVNS. The CDR3 is made up of 12 amino acids. V was clipped by 6 bases and J by 5 bases, with 10 bases between them. Here the CDR3 DNA reads TGTGCCAGCAGAGCACAGGGATATGGCTACACCTTC. Translation: CASRAQGYGYTF.

The chain uses TRBV11-2 and TRBJ2-1, with a tentative D call TRBD2 (5 bases). Germline V gene lookup returns CDR1 SGHAT and CDR2 FQNNGV. The ends were cut back, 5 bases at V and 6 bases at J, with 8 bases in the middle. The CDR3 length is 12 residues. The CDR3 region has the DNA TGTGCCAGCAGCCCTAGCCTCAATGAGCAGTTCTTC. It codes for CASSPSLNEQFF.

The chain links TRBV7-3 to TRBJ2-6, with TRBD2 identical over 7 bases. The CDR3 extends over 20 amino acids. V shed 5 bases, J shed 1 base, and the junction held 17 bases outside the gene matches. CDR1 is SGHTA, CDR2 FQGTGA, per germline. CDR3 coding DNA: TGTGCCAGCAGCACAAAAACGCGAGCGGGACCCGCTTCTGGGGCCAACGTCCTGACTTTC. The encoded protein is CASSTKTRAGPASGANVLTF.

The V call is TRBV28, the J call TRBJ1-5, with a possible D match to TRBD1 (6 bases). The CDR3 loop spans 13 amino acids. Germline CDR1 MDHEN, CDR2 SYDVKM. CDR3 sequence reads: CDGQLNSNQPQHF. DNA of the CDR3: TGTGACGGACAGCTCAATAGCAATCAGCCCCAGCATTTT.

To note about this clone: The CDR3 end shows no conserved phenylalanine or tryptophan, and so a read error is likely. The DNA is omitted, as the CDR3 cannot be located on it reliably, and the CDR3 follows TCRdb's listing. This rearrangement joins TRBV2 to TRBJ1-1. With termini counted, the CDR3 has 12 amino acids. Germline assignment: CDR1 SNHLY and CDR2 FYNNEI. CDR3 loop: CASSEALKDPDC.

J is TRBJ1-2 and V is TRBV28, with D unresolved. From germline, CDR1 is MDHEN and CDR2 SYDVKM. Trimming stripped 4 bases from V and 2 bases from J, with 23 bases between. The CDR3 runs 18 residues. CDR3 sequence reads: CASSSITSWLGGNYGYTF. CDR3 DNA: TGTGCCAGCAGTTCGATAACTTCTTGGCTAGGCGGGAACTATGGCTACACCTTC.

The chain links TRBV9 to TRBJ2-1, with D possibly TRBD2 on 6 matching bases. V gave up 1 base and J gave up 9 bases, with 14 bases separating them. This CDR3 has 14 amino acids. The germline CDR1 and CDR2 sequences are SGDLS and YYNGEE. This chain's CDR3 is CASSVSTGGFEQFF. The DNA for the CDR3 is TGTGCCAGCAGCGTATCCACCGGGGGTTTTGAGCAGTTCTTC. Variable domain in full (rest from reference TRBV9 and TRBJ2-1): DSGVTQTPKHLITATGQRVTLRCSPRSGDLSVYWYQQSLDQGLQFLIQYYNGEERAKGNILERFSAQQFPDLHSELNLSSLELGDSALYFCASSVSTGGFEQFFGPGTRLTVL.

The chain uses TRBV2 and TRBJ1-4; the D gene is possibly TRBD1 (5 bases). The length of the CDR3 is 15 residues. Germline V gene lookup returns CDR1 SNHLY and CDR2 FYNNEI. The V gene lost 3 bases and the J gene lost 3 bases, with 11 bases spanning the gap. CDR3 in DNA: TGTGCCAGCAGTGATAATACAGGAGCTAATGAAAAACTGTTTTTT. Protein sequence: CASSDNTGANEKLFF.

The CDR3 loop is CASSLVFDTYGYTF. DNA of the CDR3: TGTGCCAGCAGTTTGGTCTTTGACACCTATGGCTACACCTTC. The chain recombines TRBV28 with TRBJ1-2; D ambiguous. Germline CDR1 and CDR2: MDHEN and SYDVKM. The CDR3 spans 14 residues. V gave up 3 bases and J gave up 4 bases, with 12 bases separating them.